This T cell receptor beta chain was captured by sequencing in a study of blood T cells in healthy people across ages. Points from the study as a whole: Naive T cell percentage showed a strong correlation with TCR beta diversity. Both naive CD4+ cell counts and diversity were greater in long-lived donors than in aged donors.

As regards this clonotype: As yet, its antigen is unknown.

Germline lookup yields CDR1 SGHTA and CDR2 FQGTGA. The CDR3 runs 14 residues. V gave up 8 bases and J gave up 4 bases; unmatched junction bases: 8. Primed by a sample-barcoded 5' primer and a J-beta primer mix, a second PCR proceeded for 7 to 11 cycles. Sequencing recovered at least 2.5 million CDR3-containing paired-end reads from each sample. TCRdb ran MiXCR on the 5' RACE reads and lists one entry per CDR3 protein. The sample consists of 1.8 million or so distinct CDR3 sequences, 30% to 40% of them appearing once. The specimen was blood. This clonotype was obtained from a human donor in good health. The rearrangement uses TRBV7-3 and TRBJ1-2, with 9 bases lining up with TRBD1. The CDR3 here is CASSWDRDGYGYTF. The DNA of the CDR3 is TGTGCCAGCTCCTGGGACAGGGACGGCTATGGCTACACCTTC.